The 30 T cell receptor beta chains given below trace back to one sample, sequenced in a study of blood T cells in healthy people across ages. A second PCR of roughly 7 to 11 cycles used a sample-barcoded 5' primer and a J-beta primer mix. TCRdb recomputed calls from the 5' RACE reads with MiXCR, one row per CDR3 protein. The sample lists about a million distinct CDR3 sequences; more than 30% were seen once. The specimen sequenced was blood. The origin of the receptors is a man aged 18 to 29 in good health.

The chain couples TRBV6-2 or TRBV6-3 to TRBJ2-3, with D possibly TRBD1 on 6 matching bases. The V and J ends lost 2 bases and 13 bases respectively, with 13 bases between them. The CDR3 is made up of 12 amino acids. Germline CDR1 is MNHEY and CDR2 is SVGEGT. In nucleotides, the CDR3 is TGTGCCAGCAGTTACGCGACAGGAAAGGAGTATTTT. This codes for CASSYATGKEYF.

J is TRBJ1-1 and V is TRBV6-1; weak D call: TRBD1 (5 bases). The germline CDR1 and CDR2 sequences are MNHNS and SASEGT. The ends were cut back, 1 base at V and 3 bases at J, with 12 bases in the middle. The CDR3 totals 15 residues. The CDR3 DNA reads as TGTGCCAGCAGTGAAGTGGCAGGGAGGTACACTGAAGCTTTCTTT. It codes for CASSEVAGRYTEAFF.

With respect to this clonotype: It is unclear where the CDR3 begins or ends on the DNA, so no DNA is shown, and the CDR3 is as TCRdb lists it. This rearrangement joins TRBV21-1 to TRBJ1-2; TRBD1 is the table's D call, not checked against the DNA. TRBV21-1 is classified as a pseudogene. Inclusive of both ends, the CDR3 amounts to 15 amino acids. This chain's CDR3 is CASSTFGQGNYGYTF.

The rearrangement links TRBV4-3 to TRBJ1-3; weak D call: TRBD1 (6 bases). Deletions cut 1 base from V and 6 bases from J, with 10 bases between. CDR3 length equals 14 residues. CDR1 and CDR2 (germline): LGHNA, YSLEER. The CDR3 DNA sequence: TGCGCCAGCAGCCAAGCTACAGGGACAAACACCATATATTTT. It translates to CASSQATGTNTIYF.

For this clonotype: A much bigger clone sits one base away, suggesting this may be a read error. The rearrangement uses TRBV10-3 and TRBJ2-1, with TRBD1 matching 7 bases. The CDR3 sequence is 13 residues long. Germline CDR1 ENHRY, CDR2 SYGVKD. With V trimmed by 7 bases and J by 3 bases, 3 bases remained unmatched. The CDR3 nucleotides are TGTGCCATCACCGGGGACAGCTACAATGAGCAGTTCTTC. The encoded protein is CAITGDSYNEQFF.

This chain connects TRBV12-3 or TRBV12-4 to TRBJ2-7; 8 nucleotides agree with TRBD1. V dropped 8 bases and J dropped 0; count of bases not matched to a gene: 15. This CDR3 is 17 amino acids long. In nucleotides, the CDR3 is TGTGCCAGCTTCATCCTAAACAGGGGGATGAGCTCCTACGAGCAGTACTTC. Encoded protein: CASFILNRGMSSYEQYF.

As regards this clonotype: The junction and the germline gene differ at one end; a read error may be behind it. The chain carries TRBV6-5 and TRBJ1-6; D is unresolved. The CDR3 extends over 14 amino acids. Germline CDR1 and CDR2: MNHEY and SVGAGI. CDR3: CASNAGLNNPPLHF. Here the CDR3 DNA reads TGTGCCAGCAATGCGGGATTGAATAATCCACCCCTCCACTTT.

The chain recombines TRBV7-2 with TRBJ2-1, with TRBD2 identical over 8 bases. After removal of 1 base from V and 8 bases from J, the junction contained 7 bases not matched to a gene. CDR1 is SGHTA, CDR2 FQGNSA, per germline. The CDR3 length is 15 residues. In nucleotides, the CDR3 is TGTGCCAGCAGCTTAGGAACGGGGGGGCGTTATGAGCAGTTCTTC. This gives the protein CASSLGTGGRYEQFF.

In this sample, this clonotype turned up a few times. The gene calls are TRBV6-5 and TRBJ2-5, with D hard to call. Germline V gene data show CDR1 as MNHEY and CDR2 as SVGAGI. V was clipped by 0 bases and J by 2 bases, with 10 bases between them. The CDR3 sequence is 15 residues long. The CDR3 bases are TGTGCCAGCAGTTACTCTTTCACGGATCAAGAGACCCAGTACTTC. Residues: CASSYSFTDQETQYF.

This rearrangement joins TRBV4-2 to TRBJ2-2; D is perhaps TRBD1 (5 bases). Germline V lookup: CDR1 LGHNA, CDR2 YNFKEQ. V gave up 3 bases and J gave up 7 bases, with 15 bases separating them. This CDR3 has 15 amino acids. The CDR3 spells CASSQKGSRFGELFF. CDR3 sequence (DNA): TGTGCCAGCAGCCAGAAGGGGTCTAGGTTCGGGGAGCTGTTTTTT.

CDR3 bases: TGTGCCAGCAGCTTACTTGAGGGTCAGCCCCAGCATTTT. Residues: CASSLLEGQPQHF. The rearrangement links TRBV7-2 to TRBJ1-5, with D unclear. This CDR3 is 13 amino acids long. With 2 bases removed from V and 6 bases from J, the gap between germline ends came to 8 bases. Germline V gives CDR1 SGHTA, CDR2 FQGNSA. Supplemented by reference TRBV7-2 and TRBJ1-5, the full variable domain reads GAGVSQSPSNKVTEKGKDVELRCDPISGHTALYWYRQSLGQGLEFLIYFQGNSAPDKSGLPSDRFSAERTGGSVSTLTIQRTQQEDSAVYLCASSLLEGQPQHFGDGTRLSIL.

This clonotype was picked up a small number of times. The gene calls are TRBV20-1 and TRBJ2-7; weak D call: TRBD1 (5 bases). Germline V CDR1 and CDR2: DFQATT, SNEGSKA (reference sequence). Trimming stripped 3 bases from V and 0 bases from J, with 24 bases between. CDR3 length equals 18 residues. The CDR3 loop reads CSASPLKSLDRYSYEQYF. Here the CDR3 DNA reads TGCAGTGCTAGCCCCCTCAAGAGCCTAGACAGATACTCCTACGAGCAGTACTTC.

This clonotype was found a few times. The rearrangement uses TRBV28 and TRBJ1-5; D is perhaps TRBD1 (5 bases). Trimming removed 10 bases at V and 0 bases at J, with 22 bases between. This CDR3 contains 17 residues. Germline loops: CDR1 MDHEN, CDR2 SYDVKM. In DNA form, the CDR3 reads TGTGCCACCGAAGGGACTTTCAGCACCTATAGCAATCAGCCCCAGCATTTT. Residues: CATEGTFSTYSNQPQHF.

This CDR3 is CSATREVLGEQYF. The CDR3 nucleotides are TGCAGTGCTACACGGGAGGTCTTGGGGGAGCAGTACTTC. The V and J genes are TRBV20-1 and TRBJ2-7, with 7 positions matching TRBD2. The trim removed 4 bases at V and 7 bases at J, leaving 10 bases unmatched. This CDR3 is built from 13 residues. CDR1 DFQATT and CDR2 SNEGSKA come from the germline V gene (reference sequence).

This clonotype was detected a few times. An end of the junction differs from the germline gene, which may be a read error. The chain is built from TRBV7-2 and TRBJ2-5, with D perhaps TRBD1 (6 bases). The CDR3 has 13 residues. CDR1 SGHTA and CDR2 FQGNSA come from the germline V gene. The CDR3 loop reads CASNLIAGDPQYF. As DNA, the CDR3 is TGTGCCAGCAACTTAATAGCAGGGGATCCCCAGTACTTC.

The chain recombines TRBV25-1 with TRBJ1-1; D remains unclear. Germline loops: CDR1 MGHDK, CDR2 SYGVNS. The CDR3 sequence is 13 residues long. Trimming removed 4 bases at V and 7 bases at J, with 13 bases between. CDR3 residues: CASSVHPGGEAFF. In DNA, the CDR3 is TGTGCCAGCAGTGTACACCCGGGCGGTGAAGCTTTCTTT.

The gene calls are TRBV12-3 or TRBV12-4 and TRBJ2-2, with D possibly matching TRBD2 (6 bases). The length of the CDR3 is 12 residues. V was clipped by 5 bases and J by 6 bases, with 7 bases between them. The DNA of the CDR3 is TGTGCCAGCAGTGGAGGGTCCGGGGAGCTGTTTTTT. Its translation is CASSGGSGELFF.

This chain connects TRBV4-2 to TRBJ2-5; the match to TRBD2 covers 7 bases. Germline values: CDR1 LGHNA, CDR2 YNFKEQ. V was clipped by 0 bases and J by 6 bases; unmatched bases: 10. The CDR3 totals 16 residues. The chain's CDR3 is CASSQDSSGGLKTQYF. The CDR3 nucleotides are TGTGCCAGCAGCCAAGATAGTTCGGGGGGTCTAAAGACCCAGTACTTC.

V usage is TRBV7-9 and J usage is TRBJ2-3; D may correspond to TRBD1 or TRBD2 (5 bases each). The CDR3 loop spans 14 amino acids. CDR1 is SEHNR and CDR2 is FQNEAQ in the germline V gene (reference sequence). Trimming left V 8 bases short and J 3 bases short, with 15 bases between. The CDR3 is CASPRGADTDTQYF. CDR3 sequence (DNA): TGTGCCAGCCCGCGAGGGGCGGATACAGATACGCAGTATTTT.

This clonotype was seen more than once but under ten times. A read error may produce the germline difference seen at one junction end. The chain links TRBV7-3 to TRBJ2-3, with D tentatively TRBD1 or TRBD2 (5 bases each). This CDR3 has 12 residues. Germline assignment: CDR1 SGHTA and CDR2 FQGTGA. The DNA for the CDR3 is TGTGCCGGCAGCTTACGGGGCGATACGCAGTATTTT. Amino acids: CAGSLRGDTQYF.

The CDR3 nucleotides read TGTGCCAGCAGTTCTCTCACAGGGAACTTGAACACTGAAGCTTTCTTT. Protein: CASSSLTGNLNTEAFF. The rearrangement uses TRBV28 and TRBJ1-1, with D tentatively TRBD1 (6 bases). CDR1 and CDR2 from the germline V gene are MDHEN and SYDVKM. The CDR3 length is 16 residues. Trimming took 4 bases from V and 0 from J, leaving 15 bases between them.

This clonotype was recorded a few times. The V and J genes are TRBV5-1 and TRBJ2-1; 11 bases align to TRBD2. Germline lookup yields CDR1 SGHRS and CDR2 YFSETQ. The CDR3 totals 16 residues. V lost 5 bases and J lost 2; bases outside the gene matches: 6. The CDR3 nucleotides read TGCGCCAGCAGGCCCACGGGACTAGCGGCCTACAATGAGCAGTTCTTC. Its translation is CASRPTGLAAYNEQFF.

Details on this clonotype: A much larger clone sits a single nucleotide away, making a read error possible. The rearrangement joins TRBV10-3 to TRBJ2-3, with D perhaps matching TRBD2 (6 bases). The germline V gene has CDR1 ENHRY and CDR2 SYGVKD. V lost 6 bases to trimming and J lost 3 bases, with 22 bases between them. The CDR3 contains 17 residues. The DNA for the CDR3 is TGTGCCATCAGGGCCGGGACTGGCGGTCTAATTACAGATACGCAGTATTTT. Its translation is CAIRAGTGGLITDTQYF.

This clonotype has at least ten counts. CDR3 region: CSARDSPTDTQYF. For the CDR3, the DNA is TGCAGTGCTAGGGACAGTCCCACAGATACGCAGTATTTT. The genes are TRBV20-1 and TRBJ2-3; D is possibly TRBD1 (6 bases). The CDR3 has 13 amino acids. Trimming cost V 3 bases and J 2 bases, with 9 bases left between them. From germline, CDR1 is DFQATT and CDR2 SNEGSKA (reference sequence).

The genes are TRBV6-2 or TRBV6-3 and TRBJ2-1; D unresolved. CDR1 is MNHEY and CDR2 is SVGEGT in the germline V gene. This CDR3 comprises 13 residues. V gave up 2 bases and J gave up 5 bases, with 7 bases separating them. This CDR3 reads CASSYVTNNEQFF. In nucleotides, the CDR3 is TGTGCCAGCAGTTACGTGACCAACAATGAGCAGTTCTTC.

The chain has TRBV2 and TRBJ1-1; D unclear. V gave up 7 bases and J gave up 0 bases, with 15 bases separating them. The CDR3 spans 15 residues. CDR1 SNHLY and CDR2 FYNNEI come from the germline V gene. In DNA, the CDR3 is TGTGCCAGCATGAGCCCCGGTGGGGTGAACACTGAAGCTTTCTTT. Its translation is CASMSPGGVNTEAFF.

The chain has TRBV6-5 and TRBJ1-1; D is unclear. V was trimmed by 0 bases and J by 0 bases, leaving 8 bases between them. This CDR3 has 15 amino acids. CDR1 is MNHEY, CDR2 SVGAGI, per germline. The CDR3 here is CASSYSSGLNTEAFF. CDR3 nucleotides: TGTGCCAGCAGTTACTCGTCTGGGCTGAACACTGAAGCTTTCTTT.

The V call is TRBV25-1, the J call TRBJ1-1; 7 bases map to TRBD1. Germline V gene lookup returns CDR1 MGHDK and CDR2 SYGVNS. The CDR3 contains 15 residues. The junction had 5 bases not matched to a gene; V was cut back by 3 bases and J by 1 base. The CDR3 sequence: CASSELPGGNTEAFF. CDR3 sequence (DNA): TGTGCCAGCAGTGAGCTTCCAGGGGGGAACACTGAAGCTTTCTTT.

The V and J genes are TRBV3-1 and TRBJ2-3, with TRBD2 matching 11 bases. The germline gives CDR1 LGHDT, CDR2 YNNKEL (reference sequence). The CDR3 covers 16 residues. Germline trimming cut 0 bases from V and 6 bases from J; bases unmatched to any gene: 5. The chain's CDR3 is CASSQEGLAGGDTQYF. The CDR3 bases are TGTGCCAGCAGCCAAGAAGGTCTAGCGGGGGGTGATACGCAGTATTTT.

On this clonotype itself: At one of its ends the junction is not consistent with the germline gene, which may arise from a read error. The CDR3 coding sequence is TGCGTCAGCAGCCAAGATCTGGCAGGGTGGGATGGCTACACCTTC. It encodes CVSSQDLAGWDGYTF. V is TRBV4-1 and J is TRBJ1-2; tentative D call: TRBD1 (5 bases). CDR3 length: 15 residues. Germline values: CDR1 MGHRA, CDR2 YSYEKL.